This T cell receptor (beta chain) was sequenced for a study of shared clonotypes between healthy human individuals. The overall study: Each donor had three CD4 naive, three CD4 memory, two CD8 naive and one CD8 memory plate.

Sorted-subset replicate PCRs used around 200 ng of genomic DNA. This amount corresponded to approximately 30,000 T cell genomes. Here immunoSEQ multiplex PCR was the method, and the copy in TCRdb shows in-frame clones only, minus some. This table has about 2.3 million clones, around 90% appearing once. V trimming: 0 bases; J trimming: 9 bases; junction bases outside the gene matches: 10. The CDR3 totals 16 residues. Germline assignment: CDR1 SGHNT and CDR2 YYREEE (reference sequence). The V and J genes are TRBV5-4 and TRBJ2-3; 10 positions match TRBD2. The sample taken for sequencing was naive CD4+ T cells from PBMCs. Subset described: CD45RA+ positively selected. This receptor was obtained from a man younger than 35 in good health. Some clones in this sample may be carry-over from other donors' samples. CDR3 nucleotide sequence: TGTGCCAGCAGCTTGGTACCGGGACTAGCGTTTGGCACGCAGTATTTT. Its translation: CASSLVPGLAFGTQYF.